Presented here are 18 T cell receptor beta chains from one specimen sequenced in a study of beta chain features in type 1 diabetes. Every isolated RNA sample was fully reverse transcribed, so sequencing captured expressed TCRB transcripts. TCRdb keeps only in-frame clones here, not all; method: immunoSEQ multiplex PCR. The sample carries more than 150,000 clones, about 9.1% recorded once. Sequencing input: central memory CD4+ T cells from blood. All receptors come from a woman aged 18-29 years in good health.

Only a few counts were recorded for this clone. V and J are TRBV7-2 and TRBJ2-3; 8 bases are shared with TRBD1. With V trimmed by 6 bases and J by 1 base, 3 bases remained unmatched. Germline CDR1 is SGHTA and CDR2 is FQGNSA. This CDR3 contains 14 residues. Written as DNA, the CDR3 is TGTGCCAGCAGGACAGGGGTCGGCACAGATACGCAGTATTTT. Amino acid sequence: CASRTGVGTDTQYF.

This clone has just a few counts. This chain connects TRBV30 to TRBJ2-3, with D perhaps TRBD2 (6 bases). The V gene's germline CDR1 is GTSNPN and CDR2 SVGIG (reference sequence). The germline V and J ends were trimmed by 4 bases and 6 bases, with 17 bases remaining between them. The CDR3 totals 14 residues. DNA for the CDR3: TGTGCCTGGAACGAAGGGGCTGGGGGGGATACGCAGTATTTT. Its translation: CAWNEGAGGDTQYF.

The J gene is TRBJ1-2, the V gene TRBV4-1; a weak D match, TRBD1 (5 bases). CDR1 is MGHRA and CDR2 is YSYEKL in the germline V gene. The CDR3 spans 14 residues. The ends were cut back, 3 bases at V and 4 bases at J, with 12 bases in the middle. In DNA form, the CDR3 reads TGCGCCAGCAGCCATCCCGGACAACTCTATGGCTACACCTTC. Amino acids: CASSHPGQLYGYTF.

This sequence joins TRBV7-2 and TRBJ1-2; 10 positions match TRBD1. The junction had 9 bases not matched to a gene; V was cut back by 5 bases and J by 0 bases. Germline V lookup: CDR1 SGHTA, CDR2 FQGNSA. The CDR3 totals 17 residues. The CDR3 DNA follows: TGTGCCAGCAGCCGAGGGACAGGGGCTCGAGCTAACTATGGCTACACCTTC. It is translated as CASSRGTGARANYGYTF.

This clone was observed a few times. CDR3 region: CASSPQAGLNTGELFF. In DNA, the CDR3 is TGTGCCAGCTCACCACAGGCCGGGTTGAACACCGGGGAGCTGTTTTTT. The gene calls are TRBV18 and TRBJ2-2; D unresolved. V was clipped by 1 base and J by 1 base, with 10 bases between them. The CDR3 length is 16 residues. Germline values: CDR1 KGHSH, CDR2 LQKENI. Using reference TRBV18 and TRBJ2-2 for the parts outside the CDR3, the full variable domain is NAGVMQNPRHLVRRRGQEARLRCSPMKGHSHVYWYRQLPEEGLKFMVYLQKENIIDESGMPKERFSAEFPKEGPSILRIQQVVRGDSAAYFCASSPQAGLNTGELFFGEGSRLTVL.

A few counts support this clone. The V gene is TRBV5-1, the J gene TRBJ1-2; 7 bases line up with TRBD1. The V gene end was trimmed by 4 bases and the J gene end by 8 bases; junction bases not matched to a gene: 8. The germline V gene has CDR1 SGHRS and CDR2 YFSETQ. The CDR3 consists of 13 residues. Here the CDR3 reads CASSRDSGRGYTF. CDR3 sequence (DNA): TGCGCCAGCAGCCGGGACAGCGGTCGGGGCTACACCTTC.

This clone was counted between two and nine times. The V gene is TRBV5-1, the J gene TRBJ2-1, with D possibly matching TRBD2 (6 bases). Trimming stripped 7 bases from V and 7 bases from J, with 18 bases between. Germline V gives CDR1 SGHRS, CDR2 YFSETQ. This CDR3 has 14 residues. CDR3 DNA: TGCGCCAGCTTCGTGAGCCTAGCGAGGAATGAGCAGTTCTTC. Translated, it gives CASFVSLARNEQFF.

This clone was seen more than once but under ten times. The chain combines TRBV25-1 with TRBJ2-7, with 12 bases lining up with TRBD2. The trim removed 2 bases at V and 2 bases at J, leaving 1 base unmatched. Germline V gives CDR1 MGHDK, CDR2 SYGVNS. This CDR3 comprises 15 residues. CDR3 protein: CASSEPSGGAYEQYF. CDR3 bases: TGTGCCAGCAGTGAACCTAGCGGGGGGGCCTACGAGCAGTACTTC.

CDR3 region: CASSERRGNTEAFF. CDR3 DNA: TGTGCCAGCAGTGAAAGGAGGGGGAACACTGAAGCTTTCTTT. The V gene is TRBV6-1, the J gene TRBJ1-1, with D possibly matching TRBD1 (5 bases). This CDR3 is 14 amino acids long. Germline loops: CDR1 MNHNS, CDR2 SASEGT. The V and J ends lost 2 bases and 1 base respectively, with 8 bases between them.

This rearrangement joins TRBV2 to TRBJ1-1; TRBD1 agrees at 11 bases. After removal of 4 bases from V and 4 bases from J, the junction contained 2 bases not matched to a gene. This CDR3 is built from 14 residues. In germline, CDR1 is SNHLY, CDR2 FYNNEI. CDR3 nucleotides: TGTGCCAGCAGTGTGGACAGGGGGCCCACTGAAGCTTTCTTT. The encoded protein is CASSVDRGPTEAFF.

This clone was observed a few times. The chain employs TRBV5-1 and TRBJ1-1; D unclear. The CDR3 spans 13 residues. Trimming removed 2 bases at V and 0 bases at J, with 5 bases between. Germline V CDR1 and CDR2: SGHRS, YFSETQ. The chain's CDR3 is CASSFTLNTEAFF. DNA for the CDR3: TGCGCCAGCAGCTTCACACTGAACACTGAAGCTTTCTTT. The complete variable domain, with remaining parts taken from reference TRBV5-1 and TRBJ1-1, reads KAGVTQTPRYLIKTRGQQVTLSCSPISGHRSVSWYQQTPGQGLQFLFEYFSETQRNKGNFPGRFSGRQFSNSRSEMNVSTLELGDSALYLCASSFTLNTEAFFGQGTRLTVV.

The chain's CDR3 is CASSPPADYNEQFF. CDR3 sequence (DNA): TGTGCCAGCTCACCACCGGCAGACTACAATGAGCAGTTCTTC. This rearrangement joins TRBV18 to TRBJ2-1; D not resolved. Trimming removed 0 bases at V and 3 bases at J, with 6 bases between. Germline V gene lookup returns CDR1 KGHSH and CDR2 LQKENI. This CDR3 comprises 14 residues.

The CDR3 coding sequence is TGTGCCAGCTCACCAGCACAGGGGTACAATGAGCAGTTCTTC. Encoded protein: CASSPAQGYNEQFF. The chain has TRBV18 and TRBJ2-1, with TRBD1 identical over 7 bases. Germline CDR1 and CDR2: KGHSH and LQKENI. V lost 2 bases and J lost 4; bases outside the gene matches: 2. The CDR3 is made up of 14 amino acids.

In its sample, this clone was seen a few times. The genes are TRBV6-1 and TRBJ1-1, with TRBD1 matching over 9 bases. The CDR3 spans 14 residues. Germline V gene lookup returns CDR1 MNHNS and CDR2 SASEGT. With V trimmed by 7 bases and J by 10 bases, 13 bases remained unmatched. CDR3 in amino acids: CASIIPGQGGSAFF. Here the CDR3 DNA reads TGTGCCAGCATTATCCCGGGACAGGGAGGATCAGCTTTCTTT.

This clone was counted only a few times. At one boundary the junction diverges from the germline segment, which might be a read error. The CDR3 loop is CASSRQFGTGGYNEQFF. CDR3 nucleotides: TGTGCTAGCAGCCGTCAATTCGGGACAGGGGGATACAATGAGCAGTTCTTC. The chain uses TRBV7-7 and TRBJ2-1, with TRBD1 identical over 11 bases. In germline, CDR1 is SSHAT, CDR2 FNYEAQ (reference sequence). The CDR3 contains 17 residues.

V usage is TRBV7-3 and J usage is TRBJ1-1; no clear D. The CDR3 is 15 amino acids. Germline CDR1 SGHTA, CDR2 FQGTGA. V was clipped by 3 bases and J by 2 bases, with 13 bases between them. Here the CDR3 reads CASSLLGGLNTEAFF. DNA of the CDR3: TGTGCCAGCAGCTTGTTAGGCGGCTTAAACACTGAAGCTTTCTTT.

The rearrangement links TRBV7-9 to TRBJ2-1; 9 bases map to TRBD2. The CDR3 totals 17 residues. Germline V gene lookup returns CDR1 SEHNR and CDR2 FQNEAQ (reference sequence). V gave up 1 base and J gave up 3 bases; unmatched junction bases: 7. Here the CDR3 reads CASSLENSGSLYNEQFF. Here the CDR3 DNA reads TGTGCCAGCAGCTTAGAGAATAGCGGGAGTCTCTACAATGAGCAGTTCTTC.

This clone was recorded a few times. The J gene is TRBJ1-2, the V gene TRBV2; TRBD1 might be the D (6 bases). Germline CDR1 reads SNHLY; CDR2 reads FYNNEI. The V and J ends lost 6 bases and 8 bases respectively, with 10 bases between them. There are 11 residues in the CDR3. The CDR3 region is CASRARGGYTF. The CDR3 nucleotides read TGTGCCAGCAGGGCCAGGGGCGGCTACACCTTC.